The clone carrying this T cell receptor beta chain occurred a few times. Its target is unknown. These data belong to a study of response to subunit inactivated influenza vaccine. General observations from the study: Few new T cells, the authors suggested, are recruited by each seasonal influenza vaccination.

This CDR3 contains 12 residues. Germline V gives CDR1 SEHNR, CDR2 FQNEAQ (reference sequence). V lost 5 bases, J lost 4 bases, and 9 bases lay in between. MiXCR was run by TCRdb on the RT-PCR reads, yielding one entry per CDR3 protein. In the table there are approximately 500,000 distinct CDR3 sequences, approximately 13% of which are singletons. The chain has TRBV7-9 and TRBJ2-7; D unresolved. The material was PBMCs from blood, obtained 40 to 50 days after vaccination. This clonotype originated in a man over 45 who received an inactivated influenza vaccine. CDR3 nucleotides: TGTGCCAGCAGCCAGATTTCATACGAGCAGTACTTC. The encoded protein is CASSQISYEQYF.